This TCR beta chain was found in a study of CXCR3-negative and CXCR3-positive naive CD8 T cells. Concerning this clonotype itself: Its specificity is not known.

CDR3 length: 18 residues. CDR1 is ENHRY, CDR2 SYGVKD, per germline. Study findings and constraints: Both naive subsets carried similar amounts of surface CD5, so TCR strength was inferred from TRB CDR3 properties.

The study made its TRB cDNA libraries by 5' RACE, adding UMI labels. TCRdb reprocessed the 5' RACE reads and stores each CDR3 protein as one record, lacking DNA. The sample's table shows about 46,000 distinct CDR3 sequences. What was sequenced was naive CXCR3- CD8+ T cells from blood. The subset denotes: CD45RO-CCR7+CD27+CD95- naive CD8+ T cells lacking CXCR3 (TNR3-). This chain connects TRBV10-3 to TRBJ2-7; the TCRdb call, TRBD2, lacks DNA for checking. This receptor was taken from a human donor in good health. Some clones in this sample may be carry-over from other donors' samples. CDR3 loop: CAISESGTSGASSYEQYF.